This TCR beta chain stems from a study of T-cell reconstitution after alpha-beta-depleted transplantation in children. Findings and limits, study-wide: For some patients, TCRbeta diversity was high at day 60 because of recipient T cells and thymic progenitors that survived. Approximately two months post-transplant, alpha-beta T cells reportedly originated from several hundred expanded graft clones.

The authors prepared the TCRbeta library with unique molecular identifiers. TCRdb fed the PCR reads into MiXCR, producing one record per CDR3 protein. The table includes about 980,000 distinct CDR3 sequences, 25% to 30% detected once. This CDR3 spans 16 amino acids. Germline trimming cut 0 bases from V and 7 bases from J; bases unmatched to any gene: 7. Per the germline V gene, CDR1 is SGHTA and CDR2 is FQGNSA. This clonotype occurred a few times. The antigen remains unidentified. This receptor was identified in a boy under three years old who had a stem cell transplant for SCID, so the T cells may come from the graft donor. V gene TRBV7-2 combines with J gene TRBJ2-1; 9 bases are shared with TRBD1. The sample here was PBMCs, mostly from graft donor cells, taken 360 days after TCRalphabeta/CD19-depleted stem cell transplant. CDR3 region: CASSLAGLGTGNEQFF. The CDR3 nucleotides are TGTGCCAGCAGCTTAGCGGGGTTGGGGACAGGGAATGAGCAGTTCTTC.